The sequence of this T cell receptor beta chain was determined in a study of blood T cell repertoires in COVID-19. Study-level background: The origin of the acute and convalescent COVID-19 samples was the United States, Italy and Spain. T cells, B-cell-depleted T cells, or PBMCs supplied cDNA or gDNA.

As processed by the authors: Amplification of reference gene primers was used by the study to estimate nucleated cell counts. Here immunoSEQ multiplex PCR was the method, and the copy in TCRdb shows in-frame clones only, minus some. V and J calls and clone size are those listed in that table; D and trimming were worked out from the DNA. In the table there are approximately 350,000 clones, about 83% of which are singletons. The J segment lost 5 bases and the V segment lost 5 bases, leaving 9 bases of the junction unmatched. The germline CDR1 and CDR2 sequences are SGHVT and SQSDAQ. The CDR3 contains 16 residues.

The chain employs TRBV7-4 and TRBJ2-3, with 11 bases matching TRBD2. This clonotype was sampled from a man aged 30 to 45 with active or convalescent COVID-19. Material for sequencing was peripheral blood. Written as DNA, the CDR3 is TGTGCCAGCAGCCCGACCGGGACTAGCGGTGGAGATACGCAGTATTTT. Translating it yields CASSPTGTSGGDTQYF.